The 10 T cell receptor beta chains below all came from one sample that was sequenced in a study of T cells in Graves' hyperthyroidism and ophthalmopathy. Template material for amplifying TCR beta CDR3 regions consisted of RNA transcripts. Primed by the HTBI set, a first-round RT-PCR was run on the TCR CDR3. Each CDR3 protein gets one entry after TCRdb re-called the multiplex PCR reads with MiXCR. Among 450,000 to 500,000 distinct CDR3 sequences, approximately 23% were seen once, and the ten largest hold around 54%. The sequencing sample was made of blood. These TCRs come from a woman between 70 and 85 years old with Graves' ophthalmopathy.

In its sample, this clonotype was seen a few times. The J gene is TRBJ2-6, the V gene TRBV3-1; D gene uncertain. CDR1 LGHDT and CDR2 YNNKEL come from the germline V gene (reference sequence). The CDR3 sequence is 17 residues long. V lost 7 bases and J 0 bases, leaving 16 bases between the germline ends. The chain's CDR3 is CASTHPRPGSGANVLTF. DNA of the CDR3: TGTGCCAGCACCCACCCCAGGCCGGGCTCTGGGGCCAACGTCCTGACTTTC.

This clonotype was observed a handful of times. V usage is TRBV30 and J usage is TRBJ2-3, with D unclear. Germline CDR1 reads GTSNPN; CDR2 reads SVGIG (reference sequence). This CDR3 contains 13 residues. Trimming stripped 4 bases from V and 0 bases from J, with 8 bases between. In DNA form, the CDR3 reads TGTGCCTGGAACTATTTTAGCACAGATACGCAGTATTTT. It translates to CAWNYFSTDTQYF.

The gene calls are TRBV11-2 and TRBJ1-1; TRBD1 might be the D (5 bases). V was shortened by 7 bases and J by 4 bases, with 10 bases between the two germline ends. The germline CDR1 and CDR2 sequences are SGHAT and FQNNGV. This CDR3 comprises 12 residues. The CDR3 loop reads CASNLGVTEAFF. In nucleotides, the CDR3 is TGTGCCAGCAACCTAGGGGTCACTGAAGCTTTCTTT.

This clonotype has just a few counts. The chain uses TRBV5-1 and TRBJ2-1, with D perhaps TRBD1 or TRBD2 (6 bases each). The CDR3 is 15 amino acids. CDR1 and CDR2 (germline): SGHRS, YFSETQ. V dropped 0 bases and J dropped 10 bases, with 17 bases sitting between them. The CDR3 nucleotides read TGCGCCAGCAGCTTGGAAGGACAGAAGGGGAGGGAGCAGTTCTTC. Amino acid sequence: CASSLEGQKGREQFF.

This chain uses TRBV20-1 with TRBJ2-3; maybe TRBD2 (5 bases). Trimming took 2 bases from V and 0 from J, leaving 9 bases between them. Germline CDR1 and CDR2: DFQATT and SNEGSKA (reference sequence). The CDR3 consists of 14 residues. The CDR3 region has the DNA TGCAGTGCTAGAAGCGGACCTAGCACAGATACGCAGTATTTT. Residues: CSARSGPSTDTQYF.

This clonotype was found many times. The chain is built from TRBV28 and TRBJ2-3, with 9 bases lining up with TRBD1. In germline, CDR1 is MDHEN, CDR2 SYDVKM. The junction had 9 bases not matched to a gene; V was cut back by 4 bases and J by 4 bases. The CDR3 extends over 16 amino acids. This chain's CDR3 is CASSSGTGPGADTQYF. CDR3 in DNA: TGTGCCAGCAGTTCCGGGACAGGGCCGGGGGCAGATACGCAGTATTTT.

This clonotype was picked up many times. V usage is TRBV7-9 and J usage is TRBJ1-1, with 8 bases fitting TRBD1. With V trimmed by 9 bases and J by 3 bases, 9 bases remained unmatched. The CDR3 extends over 14 amino acids. Per the germline V gene, CDR1 is SEHNR and CDR2 is FQNEAQ (reference sequence). CDR3 protein: CASTPGTGYTEAFF. As DNA, the CDR3 is TGTGCCAGTACCCCCGGGACAGGCTACACTGAAGCTTTCTTT.

The sample holds a few counts of this clonotype. The chain couples TRBV12-5 to TRBJ2-1; either TRBD1 or TRBD2 may fit D (5 bases each). CDR3 size: 15 residues. Trimming took 5 bases from V and 0 from J, leaving 11 bases between them. Germline V gives CDR1 LGHNT, CDR2 FRNRAP. The CDR3 loop reads CASGQGRSSYNEQFF. DNA of the CDR3: TGTGCTAGTGGTCAGGGACGCAGCTCCTACAATGAGCAGTTCTTC.

This clonotype was seen only a few times. J is TRBJ2-5 and V is TRBV12-5; 9 nucleotides line up with TRBD1. V shed 6 bases and J 5 bases; nucleotides not matched to a gene: 10. Germline lookup yields CDR1 LGHNT and CDR2 FRNRAP. CDR3 size: 15 residues. CDR3 nucleotide sequence: TGTGCTAGTGGAACCGACAGGGGGTTCGGTGAGACCCAGTACTTC. It is translated as CASGTDRGFGETQYF.

This clonotype was counted ten times or more. The chain carries TRBV20-1 and TRBJ1-1, with D perhaps TRBD1 (6 bases). V dropped 1 base and J dropped 1 base, with 10 bases sitting between them. Germline V gives CDR1 DFQATT, CDR2 SNEGSKA (reference sequence). The CDR3 consists of 14 residues. The CDR3 protein is CSARGGRGNTEAFF. The CDR3 nucleotides are TGCAGTGCTAGAGGGGGCAGGGGGAACACTGAAGCTTTCTTT.